Listed below are T cell receptor beta chains from one sample, sequenced in a study of T-cell reconstitution after alpha-beta-depleted transplantation in children. Via MiXCR, TCRdb re-called the PCR reads, giving one row per CDR3 protein. The sample holds more than 550,000 distinct CDR3 sequences; about 11% are singletons and the top ten take roughly 3.9%. Sequencing used PBMCs from the stem cell graft donor, obtained from the stem cell graft. Receptors originate from a human donor who donated a stem cell graft to a child with acute myeloid leukemia. Each CDR3 is given with its conserved first and last residue. The order of the fields is V gene, clone size, D gene, J gene, CDR3 protein, CDR3 DNA. A D gene is named only where the DNA matches it firmly. Clone size, where shown, is once, few, many, or a class for clones that have expanded.

TRBV28	few	TRBD2	TRBJ2-5	CASSFPSGRGGQETQYF	TGTGCCAGCAGTTTCCCTAGCGGGAGAGGGGGGCAAGAGACCCAGTACTTC
TRBV12-3/TRBV12-4	many	TRBD2	TRBJ2-1	CASSTRTSGRDNEQFF	TGTGCCAGCAGTACAAGGACTAGCGGGAGAGACAATGAGCAGTTCTTC
TRBV7-8	few	NA	TRBJ2-2	CASSPSRTEWLFF	TGTGCCAGCAGCCCTTCCCGGACAGAGTGGCTGTTTTTT
TRBV5-1	many	NA	TRBJ2-7	CASSLVTPYEQYF	TGCGCCAGCAGCTTGGTGACCCCCTACGAGCAGTACTTC
TRBV12-3/TRBV12-4	many	NA	TRBJ2-3	CASSSLGSGTQYF	TGTGCCAGCAGTTCCCTAGGGTCCGGTACGCAGTATTTT
TRBV6-1	NA	NA	TRBJ2-6	CASTPVANPGANVLTF	TGTGCCAGCACCCCAGTGGCCAACCCTGGGGCCAACGTCCTGACTTTC
TRBV20-1	many	NA	TRBJ2-1	CSAKSSAYNEQFF	TGCAGTGCTAAGTCCTCCGCCTACAATGAGCAGTTCTTC
TRBV20-1	NA	TRBD2	TRBJ2-5	CSAPKRGYQETQYF	TGCAGTGCTCCCAAGCGGGGGTACCAAGAGACCCAGTACTTC
TRBV15	many	NA	TRBJ1-1	CATSGAFSEAFF	TGTGCCACCAGTGGCGCTTTTTCTGAAGCTTTCTTT
TRBV20-1	NA	NA	TRBJ1-5	CSARDRFRGNREDQPQHF	TGCAGTGCTAGAGATCGCTTTCGGGGGAACAGGGAGGATCAGCCCCAGCATTTT
TRBV28	many	NA	TRBJ2-2	CASTPQVGTYGGELFF	TGTGCCAGCACCCCGCAGGTCGGGACCTATGGCGGGGAGCTGTTTTTT
TRBV20-1	few	NA	TRBJ2-7	CSARRDSFSYEQYF	TGCAGTGCTAGGAGAGACAGCTTCTCCTACGAGCAGTACTTC
TRBV5-5	many	NA	TRBJ2-1	CASSTGLGEQFF	TGTGCCAGCAGCACGGGACTTGGTGAGCAGTTCTTC
TRBV20-1	many	NA	TRBJ2-3	CSAPGPDTQYF	TGCAGTGCCCCGGGCCCAGATACGCAGTATTTT
TRBV7-2	many	TRBD2	TRBJ2-3	CASSLVAGSTDTQYF	TGTGCCAGCAGCTTGGTAGCGGGGAGCACAGATACGCAGTATTTT
TRBV20-1	NA	TRBD1	TRBJ2-3	CNAWRGQGKADTQYF	TGCAATGCTTGGAGGGGACAGGGAAAAGCAGATACGCAGTATTTT
TRBV14	NA	NA	TRBJ1-1	CASSPLGVGADTEAFF	TGTGCCAGCAGCCCCCTGGGGGTAGGGGCAGACACTGAAGCTTTCTTT